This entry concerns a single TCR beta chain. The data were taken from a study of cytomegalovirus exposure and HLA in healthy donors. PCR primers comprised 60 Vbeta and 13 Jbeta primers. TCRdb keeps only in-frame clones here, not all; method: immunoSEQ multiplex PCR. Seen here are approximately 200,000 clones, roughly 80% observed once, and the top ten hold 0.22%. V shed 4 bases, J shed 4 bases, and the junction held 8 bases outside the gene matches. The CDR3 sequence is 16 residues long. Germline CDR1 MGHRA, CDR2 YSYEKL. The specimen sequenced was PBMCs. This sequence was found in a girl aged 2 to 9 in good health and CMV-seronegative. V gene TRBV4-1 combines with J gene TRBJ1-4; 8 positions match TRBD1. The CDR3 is CASSLEGQVGNEKLFF. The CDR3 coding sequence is TGCGCCAGCAGCCTGGAGGGACAGGTTGGTAATGAAAAACTGTTTTTT.